Many counts were recorded for the clone carrying this TCR beta chain. This sample was included in a study of human T cells and chemical hapten exposure. In the original processing: Sample TCR totals centred on a median of about 100,000, ranging roughly 20,000 to 750,000. TCRdb reanalysed the RACE reads using MiXCR and keeps one entry per CDR3 protein. The V and J calls were determined by TCRdb, not by the authors. The repertoire holds roughly 84,000 distinct CDR3 sequences, roughly 10% seen once, with around 5% in the top ten. CDR3 length: 15 amino acids. Trimming removed 1 base from V and 6 bases from J, with 16 bases in between. The germline V gene has CDR1 DFQATT and CDR2 SNEGSKA (reference sequence). Time point specified: patch test 2, 6 weeks after DPC sensitization. Treatment meaning: therapeutic diphenylcyclopropenone sensitization with weekly scalp DPC.

J is TRBJ1-5 and V is TRBV20-1; D unclear. The source material was whole blood, sampled in connection with sensitization to the hapten diphenylcyclopropenone (DPC). This receptor was taken from a woman aged 45-65 years with alopecia areata. Some clones in this sample may be carry-over from other donors' samples. CDR3 protein: CSARAAWGSAQPQHF. DNA for the CDR3: TGCAGTGCTAGAGCGGCCTGGGGATCAGCTCAGCCCCAGCATTTT.